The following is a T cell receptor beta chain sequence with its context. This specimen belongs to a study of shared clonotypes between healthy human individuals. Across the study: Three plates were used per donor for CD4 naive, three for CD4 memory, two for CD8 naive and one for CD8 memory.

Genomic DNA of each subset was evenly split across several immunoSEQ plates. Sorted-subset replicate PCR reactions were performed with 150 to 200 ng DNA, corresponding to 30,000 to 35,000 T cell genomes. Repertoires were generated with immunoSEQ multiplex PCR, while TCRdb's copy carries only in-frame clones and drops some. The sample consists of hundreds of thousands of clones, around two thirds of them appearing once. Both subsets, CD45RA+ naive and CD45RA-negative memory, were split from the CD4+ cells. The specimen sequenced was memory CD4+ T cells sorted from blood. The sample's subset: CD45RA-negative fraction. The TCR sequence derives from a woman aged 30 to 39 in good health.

The CDR3 coding sequence is TGTGCCAGCAGTGACGATTTGCCTAGCGGGAGGCCAAACTCCTCCTACGAGCAGTACTTC. Protein product: CASSDDLPSGRPNSSYEQYF. V usage is TRBV6-4 and J usage is TRBJ2-7; 11 positions match TRBD2. The length of the CDR3 is 20 residues. Germline V lookup: CDR1 MRHNA, CDR2 SNTAGT. V dropped 2 bases and J dropped 0; count of bases not matched to a gene: 15.